These T cell receptor beta chains were read from a single sample in a study of naive and memory T cell subsets. Via MiXCR, TCRdb re-called the UMI-ligation and nested PCR reads, giving one row per CDR3 protein. The sample holds about 160,000 distinct CDR3 sequences, 20% to 25% seen once. The specimen sequenced was naive CD4+ T cells from blood. Receptor source: a human donor in good health. Each CDR3 is given with its conserved first and last residue. A D gene is named only where the DNA matches it firmly. A clone size is listed for some rows: how often the clone was seen (once, few, many), or a class if it is expanded.

>TRBV7-2|NA|TRBJ2-5|NA
CASSPRRGLQETQYF
TGTGCCAGCAGCCCTCGCCGGGGTCTACAAGAGACCCAGTACTTC
>TRBV5-1|NA|TRBJ2-1|NA
CASSLVAGAHNEQFF
TGCGCCAGCAGCTTGGTTGCAGGCGCCCACAATGAGCAGTTCTTC
>TRBV5-1|NA|TRBJ2-7|TRBD1
CASSPGTGITYEQYF
TGCGCCAGCAGCCCAGGGACAGGGATAACCTACGAGCAGTACTTC
>TRBV2|NA|TRBJ2-1|NA
CASEGPGLYNEQFF
TGTGCCAGCGAGGGACCGGGCCTCTACAATGAGCAGTTCTTC
>TRBV5-1|once|TRBJ2-7|NA
CASSLEHGGEQYF
TGCGCCAGCAGCTTGGAACACGGAGGCGAGCAGTACTTC
>TRBV20-1|NA|TRBJ2-1|TRBD2
CSVIGRTYNEQFF
TGCAGTGTTATCGGGAGGACCTACAATGAGCAGTTCTTC
>TRBV6-1|NA|TRBJ2-2|TRBD2
CASRPPSGRVGGELFF
TGTGCCAGCAGACCCCCTAGCGGGAGGGTCGGCGGGGAGCTGTTTTTT
>TRBV14|many|TRBJ2-1|TRBD2
CASSQGTSGSNEQFF
TGTGCCAGCAGCCAAGGGACTAGCGGGAGCAATGAGCAGTTCTTC
>TRBV29-1|few|TRBJ2-7|NA
CSVRGTRDEYF
TGCAGCGTTAGGGGGACTCGAGATGAGTACTTC
>TRBV3-1|NA|TRBJ2-3|NA
CASSYTKFGDTQYF
TGTGCCAGCAGCTATACTAAATTTGGAGATACGCAGTATTTT
>TRBV6-2/TRBV6-3|few|TRBJ2-1|NA
CASSPGGTGGGEQFF
TGTGCCAGCAGCCCAGGGGGGACGGGAGGTGGAGAGCAGTTCTTC
>TRBV7-2|NA|TRBJ2-5|NA
CASSFAGGGETQYF
TGTGCCAGCAGCTTCGCTGGGGGTGGAGAGACCCAGTACTTC
>TRBV15|NA|TRBJ2-3|NA
CATREGFVGTDTQYF
TGTGCCACCAGAGAAGGCTTTGTGGGCACAGATACGCAGTATTTT
>TRBV12-3/TRBV12-4|NA|TRBJ2-1|NA
CASRGMSSYNEQFF
TGTGCCAGCAGGGGGATGAGCTCTTACAATGAGCAGTTCTTC
>TRBV7-2|few|TRBJ2-3|TRBD2
CASSLSRGRPGADTQYF
TGTGCCAGCAGCTTAAGTCGCGGGAGGCCGGGGGCGGATACGCAGTATTTT
>TRBV5-1|NA|TRBJ2-7|NA
CASSLMNEQYF
TGCGCCAGCAGCTTGATGAACGAGCAGTACTTC
>TRBV27|few|TRBJ2-2|NA
CASADVNTGELFF
TGTGCCAGCGCCGACGTTAACACCGGGGAGCTGTTTTTT